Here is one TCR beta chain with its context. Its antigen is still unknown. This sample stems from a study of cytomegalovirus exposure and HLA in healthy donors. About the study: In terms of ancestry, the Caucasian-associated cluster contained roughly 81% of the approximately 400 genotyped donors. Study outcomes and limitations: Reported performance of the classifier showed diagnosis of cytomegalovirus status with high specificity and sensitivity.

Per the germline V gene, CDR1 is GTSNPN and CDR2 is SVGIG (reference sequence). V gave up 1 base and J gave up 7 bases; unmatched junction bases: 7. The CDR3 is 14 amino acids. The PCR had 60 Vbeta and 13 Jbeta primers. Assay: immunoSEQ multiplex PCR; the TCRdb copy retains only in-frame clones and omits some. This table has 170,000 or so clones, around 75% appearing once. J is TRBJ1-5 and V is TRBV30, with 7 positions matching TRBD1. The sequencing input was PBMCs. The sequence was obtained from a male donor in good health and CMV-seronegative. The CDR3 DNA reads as TGTGCCTGGAGTGCGAAAACAGGGGTACAGCCCCAGCATTTT. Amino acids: CAWSAKTGVQPQHF.